The present T cell receptor beta chain was sequenced within a study of PD-L1 blockade in urothelial cancer. Overall study context: Blood analysis was done at 3 weeks (second dose) and 6 weeks after treatment began.

Described time point: pretreatment peripheral blood. Each patient supplied 1 to 8 pretreatment and on-treatment samples. Germline CDR1 and CDR2: SGHAT and FQNNGV. The CDR3 has 16 amino acids. The V gene end was trimmed by 3 bases and the J gene end by 7 bases; junction bases not matched to a gene: 14. Clones were read by immunoSEQ multiplex PCR, and TCRdb kept only the in-frame ones, dropping some. The top ten clones hold 14% to 15% of a sample with approximately 67,000 clones, approximately 83% of them seen once. The genes are TRBV11-2 and TRBJ2-7, with TRBD2 matching over 8 bases. This specimen consisted of PBMCs, obtained around atezolizumab (anti-PD-L1) treatment. This clonotype was obtained from a man in his sixties with urothelial cancer. Here the CDR3 reads CASSFSPGTRGREQYF. The CDR3 DNA is TGTGCCAGCAGCTTTTCCCCCGGGACTAGGGGGAGGGAGCAGTACTTC.